This is a list of T cell receptor beta chains from one sample in a study of T cells in Graves' hyperthyroidism and ophthalmopathy. One entry per CDR3 protein, called by TCRdb with MiXCR from the multiplex PCR reads. Of 500,000 to 800,000 distinct CDR3 sequences detected, over 40% appear once; the ten largest clones hold approximately 6.8%. Sequenced: peripheral blood or thyroid tissue (not recorded which). All receptors derive from an adult man with Graves' disease, either hyperthyroidism or ophthalmopathy (not recorded which). Both conserved end residues are part of each CDR3. The order of the fields is J gene, D gene, V gene, clone size, CDR3 protein, CDR3 DNA. D genes are given only for firm matches. Clone size is stated in some rows and not others, as once, few, many or a class when expanded.

J: TRBJ2-7; D: NA; V: TRBV25-1; size: NA; CDR3: CASLGGSSYEQYF; DNA: TGTGCCAGCTTGGGTGGGAGCTCCTACGAGCAGTACTTC
J: TRBJ1-1; D: NA; V: TRBV7-2; size: NA; CDR3: CASSSEFGNTEAFF; DNA: TGTGCCAGCAGTTCCGAATTCGGTAACACTGAAGCTTTCTTT
J: TRBJ1-5; D: NA; V: TRBV10-3; size: once; CDR3: CAISGGGRTQHF; DNA: TGTGCCATCAGTGGCGGGGGGCGGACCCAGCATTTT
J: TRBJ1-2; D: NA; V: TRBV6-5; size: NA; CDR3: CASSYSTWEAGYTF; DNA: TGTGCCAGCAGTTACTCGACGTGGGAAGCTGGCTACACCTTC
J: TRBJ1-2; D: TRBD1; V: TRBV2; size: few; CDR3: CASSLDREGSNYGYTF; DNA: TGTGCCAGCAGCCTCGACAGGGAGGGTTCCAACTATGGCTACACCTTC
J: TRBJ1-2; D: NA; V: TRBV7-9; size: NA; CDR3: CASSHGQANYGYTF; DNA: TGTGCCAGCAGCCACGGGCAGGCTAACTATGGCTACACCTTC
J: TRBJ1-1; D: NA; V: TRBV7-8; size: few; CDR3: CASSSQGRHTEAFF; DNA: TGTGCCAGCAGCTCTCAAGGACGGCACACTGAAGCTTTCTTT
J: TRBJ1-2; D: TRBD1; V: TRBV12-3/TRBV12-4; size: few; CDR3: CASSWDREGYGYTF; DNA: TGTGCCAGCAGCTGGGACAGGGAGGGCTATGGCTACACCTTC
J: TRBJ1-3; D: NA; V: TRBV20-1; size: few; CDR3: CSAPDFIGNTIYF; DNA: TGCAGTGCACCGGACTTCATTGGAAACACCATATATTTT
J: TRBJ1-2; D: NA; V: TRBV9; size: NA; CDR3: CASQDADGYTF; DNA: TGTGCCAGTCAGGACGCCGATGGCTACACCTTC
J: TRBJ1-1; D: TRBD1; V: TRBV11-1; size: NA; CDR3: CASSYSSYEGARTEAFF; DNA: TGTGCCAGCAGTTACTCGAGTTATGAGGGGGCGCGTACTGAAGCTTTCTTT
J: TRBJ1-2; D: NA; V: TRBV29-1; size: NA; CDR3: CSVIAGGGYGYTF; DNA: TGCAGCGTTATTGCCGGGGGGGGCTATGGCTACACCTTC
J: TRBJ2-6; D: NA; V: TRBV10-3; size: once; CDR3: CAISESRANVLTF; DNA: TGTGCCATCAGTGAGTCGAGGGCCAACGTCCTGACTTTC
J: TRBJ2-5; D: NA; V: TRBV24-1; size: many; CDR3: CATSDLRGIQETQYF; DNA: TGTGCCACCAGTGATTTGCGAGGTATACAAGAGACCCAGTACTTC
J: TRBJ2-7; D: TRBD1; V: TRBV11-2; size: NA; CDR3: CASSSHDLQGAYEQYF; DNA: TGTGCCAGCAGCTCGCACGACCTACAGGGGGCCTACGAGCAGTACTTC
J: TRBJ2-7; D: NA; V: TRBV29-1; size: many; CDR3: CSVGGRDTRTYEQYF; DNA: TGCAGCGTTGGAGGCCGGGACACACGTACCTACGAGCAGTACTTC
J: TRBJ1-4; D: TRBD1; V: TRBV2; size: NA; CDR3: CASSEVPRGLEKLFF; DNA: TGTGCCAGCAGTGAGGTCCCCAGGGGGCTCGAAAAACTGTTTTTT
J: TRBJ1-6; D: NA; V: TRBV20-1; size: many; CDR3: CSATRQTGGSPLHF; DNA: TGCAGTGCTACGAGACAGACCGGAGGTTCACCCCTCCACTTT
J: TRBJ1-2; D: NA; V: TRBV19; size: once; CDR3: CASYSSFYGYTF; DNA: TGTGCCAGTTATTCATCCTTCTATGGCTACACCTTC
J: TRBJ2-7; D: TRBD2; V: TRBV7-9; size: NA; CDR3: CASSFLSGGVSYEQYF; DNA: TGTGCCAGCAGCTTCCTCTCCGGGGGGGTCTCCTACGAGCAGTACTTC
J: TRBJ2-2; D: TRBD1; V: TRBV15; size: NA; CDR3: CAPGQGAGGELFF; DNA: TGTGCCCCGGGACAGGGGGCCGGCGGGGAGCTGTTTTTT
J: TRBJ1-5; D: NA; V: TRBV20-1; size: NA; CDR3: CSAVLGQGQPQHF; DNA: TGCAGTGCTGTATTGGGGCAGGGTCAGCCCCAGCATTTT
J: TRBJ1-1; D: NA; V: TRBV5-1; size: few; CDR3: CASSLAEVMNTEAFF; DNA: TGCGCCAGCAGCTTGGCCGAGGTCATGAACACTGAAGCTTTCTTT
J: TRBJ1-2; D: NA; V: TRBV2; size: NA; CDR3: CASSEDRVGYTF; DNA: TGTGCCAGCAGTGAAGACAGGGTTGGCTACACCTTC
J: TRBJ1-2; D: TRBD1; V: TRBV12-3/TRBV12-4; size: once; CDR3: CASSSTGQGFGGHTF; DNA: TGTGCCAGCAGTTCTACGGGACAGGGCTTTGGAGGCCACACCTTC
J: TRBJ1-5; D: NA; V: TRBV19; size: NA; CDR3: CASSPRRPDQPQHF; DNA: TGTGCCAGTAGTCCTCGGCGGCCAGATCAGCCCCAGCATTTT
J: TRBJ1-4; D: TRBD1; V: TRBV12-3/TRBV12-4; size: NA; CDR3: CASSPGQGVPNEKLFF; DNA: TGTGCCAGCAGCCCGGGACAGGGGGTCCCTAATGAAAAACTGTTTTTT
J: TRBJ2-7; D: NA; V: TRBV7-2; size: many; CDR3: CASSMGLGDSYEQYF; DNA: TGTGCCAGCAGCATGGGACTGGGTGACTCCTACGAGCAGTACTTC
J: TRBJ2-2; D: TRBD1; V: TRBV5-1; size: NA; CDR3: CASGTDRANTGELFF; DNA: TGCGCCAGCGGCACCGACAGGGCGAACACCGGGGAGCTGTTTTTT
J: TRBJ1-6; D: TRBD1; V: TRBV7-2; size: NA; CDR3: CASSPDRASSYNSPLHF; DNA: TGTGCCAGCAGCCCGGACAGGGCCAGCTCCTATAATTCACCCCTCCACTTT
J: TRBJ1-2; D: NA; V: TRBV10-2; size: NA; CDR3: CASTQTGYGYTF; DNA: TGCGCCAGCACCCAGACAGGCTATGGCTACACCTTC
J: TRBJ1-3; D: NA; V: TRBV20-1; size: NA; CDR3: CSARDYRSGSGNTIYF; DNA: TGCAGTGCTAGGGATTATCGTTCAGGCTCTGGAAACACCATATATTTT
J: TRBJ1-2; D: NA; V: TRBV6-1; size: once; CDR3: CASGGTEYYGYTF; DNA: TGTGCCAGCGGTGGGACCGAGTACTATGGCTACACCTTC
J: TRBJ1-1; D: NA; V: TRBV19; size: NA; CDR3: CASSPWTTNTEAFF; DNA: TGTGCCAGTAGCCCTTGGACCACTAACACTGAAGCTTTCTTT
J: TRBJ2-5; D: NA; V: TRBV6-6; size: few; CDR3: CASSRGLTGVAGETQYF; DNA: TGTGCCAGCAGTAGGGGACTTACAGGGGTAGCGGGAGAGACCCAGTACTTC
J: TRBJ2-5; D: NA; V: TRBV3-1; size: few; CDR3: CASSQDVGRETQYF; DNA: TGTGCCAGCAGCCAAGATGTGGGAAGAGAGACCCAGTACTTC
J: TRBJ2-7; D: TRBD2; V: TRBV29-1; size: many; CDR3: CSVEGLAGSYEQYF; DNA: TGCAGCGTTGAAGGACTAGCTGGCTCCTACGAGCAGTACTTC
J: TRBJ1-2; D: TRBD1; V: TRBV7-2; size: few; CDR3: CASSLSLTGNYGYTF; DNA: TGTGCCAGCAGCTTAAGTTTGACAGGGAACTATGGCTACACCTTC
J: TRBJ1-2; D: TRBD1; V: TRBV29-1; size: many; CDR3: CSVEAGGTGPYGYTF; DNA: TGCAGCGTTGAAGCAGGCGGGACAGGCCCTTATGGCTACACCTTC
J: TRBJ1-5; D: TRBD1; V: TRBV19; size: few; CDR3: CASSGTRGRGSNQPQHF; DNA: TGTGCCAGTAGTGGCACCAGGGGGCGCGGGAGCAATCAGCCCCAGCATTTT
J: TRBJ2-7; D: TRBD1; V: TRBV7-6; size: NA; CDR3: CASSPTPGQGIHEQYF; DNA: TGTGCCAGCAGCCCCACCCCGGGACAGGGAATCCACGAGCAGTACTTC
J: TRBJ2-7; D: TRBD2; V: TRBV29-1; size: NA; CDR3: CSVVVGTTYEQYF; DNA: TGCAGCGTTGTCGTCGGGACTACCTACGAGCAGTACTTC
J: TRBJ1-1; D: NA; V: TRBV29-1; size: many; CDR3: CSVVAGMNTEAFF; DNA: TGCAGCGTTGTAGCAGGAATGAACACTGAAGCTTTCTTT
J: TRBJ1-4; D: NA; V: TRBV10-3; size: NA; CDR3: CATSPRQNEKPFF; DNA: TGTGCCACCAGTCCACGGCAGAATGAAAAACCGTTTTTT
J: TRBJ2-5; D: NA; V: TRBV2; size: NA; CDR3: CASSHGTAVQETQYF; DNA: TGTGCCAGCAGCCACGGGACCGCGGTCCAAGAGACCCAGTACTTC
J: TRBJ2-5; D: NA; V: TRBV24-1; size: many; CDR3: CATSASGETQYF; DNA: TGTGCCACCAGTGCCTCTGGGGAGACCCAGTACTTC
J: TRBJ2-7; D: NA; V: TRBV9; size: many; CDR3: CASSVGGSYEQYF; DNA: TGTGCCAGCAGCGTAGGGGGGAGCTACGAGCAGTACTTC
J: TRBJ2-3; D: TRBD2; V: TRBV10-3; size: once; CDR3: CAISGRTSGLTDTQYF; DNA: TGTGCCATCAGTGGAAGGACTAGCGGGCTGACAGATACGCAGTATTTT
J: TRBJ1-1; D: TRBD1; V: TRBV5-6; size: NA; CDR3: CASSGDRVRGTEAFF; DNA: TGTGCCAGCAGCGGGGACAGGGTAAGAGGGACTGAAGCTTTCTTT
J: TRBJ2-7; D: NA; V: TRBV12-3/TRBV12-4; size: NA; CDR3: CASTSGKSYEQYF; DNA: TGTGCCAGCACATCAGGGAAGTCCTACGAGCAGTACTTC
J: TRBJ1-6; D: NA; V: TRBV7-9; size: many; CDR3: CASSLSVMTPLHF; DNA: TGTGCCAGCAGCTTAAGTGTTATGACACCCCTCCACTTT
J: TRBJ2-5; D: TRBD2; V: TRBV12-3/TRBV12-4; size: many; CDR3: CASSPGTRGVKTQYF; DNA: TGTGCCAGCAGCCCCGGGACTAGGGGTGTAAAGACCCAGTACTTC
J: TRBJ2-5; D: TRBD1; V: TRBV7-2; size: many; CDR3: CASSFGQGQETQYF; DNA: TGTGCCAGCAGCTTCGGACAGGGGCAAGAGACCCAGTACTTC
J: TRBJ2-7; D: NA; V: TRBV7-8; size: many; CDR3: CASSLTGPSYEQYF; DNA: TGTGCCAGCAGCCTTACCGGGCCCTCCTACGAGCAGTACTTC
J: TRBJ1-4; D: NA; V: TRBV7-9; size: NA; CDR3: CASSQVGVINEKLFF; DNA: TGCGCCAGCAGCCAAGTTGGGGTCATTAATGAAAAACTGTTTTTT
J: TRBJ2-7; D: NA; V: TRBV27; size: NA; CDR3: CASSLAYPDLLYEQYF; DNA: TGTGCCAGCAGTTTAGCGTATCCCGATCTCCTCTACGAGCAGTACTTC
J: TRBJ1-2; D: NA; V: TRBV15; size: many; CDR3: CATSRAQSPMVRYGYTF; DNA: TGTGCCACCAGCAGAGCACAGTCCCCGATGGTTCGCTATGGCTACACCTTC
J: TRBJ1-2; D: TRBD1; V: TRBV7-2; size: few; CDR3: CASSIGQGSTYGYTF; DNA: TGTGCCAGCAGCATCGGACAGGGCTCTACCTATGGCTACACCTTC
J: TRBJ1-5; D: TRBD1; V: TRBV10-3; size: NA; CDR3: CAISEQGRSNQPQHF; DNA: TGTGCCATCAGTGAACAGGGGAGAAGCAATCAGCCCCAGCATTTT